The source of this TCR beta chain is a study of cytomegalovirus exposure and HLA in healthy donors. Notes on the study in general: The study labeled 150 to 200 TCR beta chains cytomegalovirus-associated.

Assay: immunoSEQ multiplex PCR; the TCRdb copy retains only in-frame clones and omits some. The sample includes 50,000 or so clones, about 94% seen only once; the top ten take approximately 7.8%. The V end lost 5 bases, the J end lost 3 bases, and 11 bases lay between the germline ends. In germline, CDR1 is SEHNR, CDR2 FQNEAQ (reference sequence). The CDR3 extends over 14 amino acids. A note on this clone: Antigen unknown.

The sequenced material came from PBMCs. This sequence originates from a woman aged 18-30 years in good health and CMV-seropositive. J is TRBJ1-5 and V is TRBV7-9; unclear D gene. The CDR3 protein is CASSPAGNNQPQHF. The CDR3 bases are TGTGCCAGCAGCCCCGCCGGGAACAATCAGCCCCAGCATTTT.